Each of the 28 T cell receptor beta chains below was sequenced from the same sample in a study of blood T cell repertoires in COVID-19. Here immunoSEQ multiplex PCR was the method, and the copy in TCRdb shows in-frame clones only, minus some. The sample lists about 220,000 clones, approximately 82% occurring once. Sequenced material: peripheral blood. The source is a man aged 50 to 59 with active or convalescent COVID-19.

The chain joins TRBV5-1 to TRBJ1-3, with TRBD1 as a possible D gene (6 bases). From germline, CDR1 is SGHRS and CDR2 YFSETQ. V was clipped by 7 bases and J by 8 bases, with 13 bases between them. The CDR3 is made up of 12 amino acids. For the CDR3, the DNA is TGCGCCAGCTCTATCGAGGGGGACACCATATATTTT. Its protein is CASSIEGDTIYF. Drawing the rest from reference TRBV5-1 and TRBJ1-3, the complete variable domain is KAGVTQTPRYLIKTRGQQVTLSCSPISGHRSVSWYQQTPGQGLQFLFEYFSETQRNKGNFPGRFSGRQFSNSRSEMNVSTLELGDSALYLCASSIEGDTIYFGEGSWLTVV.

Only a few counts were recorded for this clone. J is TRBJ2-3 and V is TRBV2; the D is unclear. Germline CDR1 is SNHLY and CDR2 is FYNNEI. Trimming took off 3 bases at V and 4 bases at J, with 5 bases between the two ends. The CDR3 has 12 amino acids. CDR3 coding DNA: TGTGCCAGCAGTGATCTTTCAGATACGCAGTATTTT. This codes for CASSDLSDTQYF.

CDR3 residues: CASSFGLAGSYEQYF. CDR3 bases: TGTGCCAGCAGTTTCGGACTAGCGGGTTCCTACGAGCAGTACTTC. The chain combines TRBV27 with TRBJ2-7; TRBD2 agrees at 11 bases. The CDR3 contains 15 residues. Trimming cost V 3 bases and J 1 base; bases outside gene matches: 2. CDR1 is MNHEY, CDR2 SMNVEV, per germline (reference sequence).

In its sample, this clone was seen once. The genes are TRBV4-3 and TRBJ1-1; D call uncertain. The CDR3 spans 16 residues. The germline V gene has CDR1 LGHNA and CDR2 YSLEER. The V end lost 0 bases, the J end lost 0 bases, and 11 bases lay between the germline ends. The CDR3 protein is CASSQDFRVMNTEAFF. CDR3 in DNA: TGCGCCAGCAGCCAAGATTTCCGGGTCATGAACACTGAAGCTTTCTTT.

The chain has TRBV3-1 (or the pseudogene TRBV3-2) and TRBJ2-1; no definite D call. Deletions cut 1 base from V and 5 bases from J, with 18 bases between. There are 17 residues in the CDR3. CDR1 and CDR2 (germline): LGHDT, YNNKEL (reference sequence). The CDR3 DNA sequence: TGTGCCAGCAGCCAAGGAGTTTCTACCCGAAATAACAATGAGCAGTTCTTC. Its translation: CASSQGVSTRNNNEQFF.

The rearrangement links TRBV27 to TRBJ2-7; 8 bases line up with TRBD2. J gave up 2 bases and V 6 bases, and 6 bases lay outside the gene matches. The CDR3 is 14 residues long. The germline gives CDR1 MNHEY, CDR2 SMNVEV (reference sequence). The CDR3 loop is CASSAGGSPYEQYF. CDR3 DNA sequence: TGTGCCAGCAGCGCGGGAGGAAGTCCCTACGAGCAGTACTTC.

The chain links TRBV5-6 to TRBJ2-3; D is undetermined. Germline lookup yields CDR1 SGHDT and CDR2 YYEEEE. The CDR3 runs to 13 residues. The V end was cut by 1 base, the J end by 2 bases, with 5 bases between. CDR3 in DNA: TGTGCCAGCAGCTTGTTATACACAGATACGCAGTATTTT. This codes for CASSLLYTDTQYF.

The gene calls are TRBV3-1 (or the pseudogene TRBV3-2) and TRBJ1-1; D not certain. The CDR3 loop spans 13 amino acids. CDR1 and CDR2 (germline): LGHDT, YNNKEL (reference sequence). The V end lost 7 bases, the J end lost 10 bases, and 19 bases lay between the germline ends. For the CDR3, the DNA is TGTGCCAGCACCCTCGGAGGAGGCGTAATAGCTTTCTTT. Translated: CASTLGGGVIAFF.

The chain carries TRBV5-6 and TRBJ1-2; D is unclear. V lost 0 bases to trimming and J lost 0 bases, with 15 bases between them. Germline values: CDR1 SGHDT, CDR2 YYEEEE. The CDR3 runs 17 residues. The CDR3: CASSLAGFGRANYGYTF. Here the CDR3 DNA reads TGTGCCAGCAGCTTGGCAGGATTTGGAAGAGCTAACTATGGCTACACCTTC.

The CDR3 region has the DNA TGTGCCACCAGGACTAGAGGGACCGGGGAGCTGTTTTTT. Protein product: CATRTRGTGELFF. The V and J genes are TRBV5-6 and TRBJ2-2, with 7 bases fitting TRBD2. This CDR3 is 13 amino acids long. V lost 9 bases, J lost 5 bases, and 7 bases stayed unmatched. Germline V gives CDR1 SGHDT, CDR2 YYEEEE.

The chain couples TRBV15 to TRBJ1-3; D not certain. Trimming shortened V by 0 bases and J by 2 bases, and 8 bases separated the two germline ends. There are 15 residues in the CDR3. The V gene's germline CDR1 is LNHNV and CDR2 YYDKDF (reference sequence). The CDR3 DNA is TGTGCCACCAGCAGAGACAGGAATACTGGAAACACCATATATTTT. Translation: CATSRDRNTGNTIYF. Full variable domain (rest looked up from reference TRBV15 and TRBJ1-3): DAMVIQNPRYQVTQFGKPVTLSCSQTLNHNVMYWYQQKSSQAPKLLFHYYDKDFNNEADTPDNFQSRRPNTSFCFLDIRSPGLGDTAMYLCATSRDRNTGNTIYFGEGSWLTVV.

V usage is TRBV5-1 and J usage is TRBJ2-1, with 14 bases identical to TRBD2. Per germline, CDR1 SGHRS and CDR2 YFSETQ. The CDR3 has 15 residues. The V segment lost 4 bases and the J segment 6 bases; nucleotides outside the gene matches: 3. CDR3 DNA sequence: TGCGCCAGCAGCCGACTAGCGGGAGGGTCCAATGAGCAGTTCTTC. Its protein product is CASSRLAGGSNEQFF.

The chain couples TRBV6-1 to TRBJ2-1, with 12 bases identical to TRBD2. The V gene end was trimmed by 2 bases and the J gene end by 10 bases; junction bases not matched to a gene: 18. The CDR3 contains 19 residues. Germline V gives CDR1 MNHNS, CDR2 SASEGT. The CDR3 is CASSESQLAGGWGKGEQFF. CDR3 coding DNA: TGTGCCAGCAGTGAAAGTCAACTAGCGGGGGGTTGGGGCAAAGGAGAGCAGTTCTTC.

This clone was observed a few times. The same CDR3 can be traced to other DNA sequences in this sample. This chain joins TRBV20-1 and TRBJ2-3, with 12 bases lining up with TRBD2. The germline CDR1 and CDR2 sequences are DFQATT and SNEGSKA (reference sequence). This CDR3 region has 15 residues. V lost 6 bases and J lost 3; bases outside the gene matches: 7. The CDR3 here is CSASRTSGVTDTQYF. The CDR3 coding sequence is TGCAGTGCGAGTCGGACTAGCGGGGTTACAGATACGCAGTATTTT.

The chain has TRBV4-3 and TRBJ1-4; D unresolved. V was clipped by 5 bases and J by 8 bases, with 9 bases between them. CDR3 length equals 12 residues. Germline CDR1 LGHNA, CDR2 YSLEER. CDR3 sequence (DNA): TGCGCCAGCAGCGAGGTAGACGAAAAACTGTTTTTT. Its translation: CASSEVDEKLFF.

V and J are TRBV2 and TRBJ1-2; D might be TRBD1 (6 bases). Germline CDR1 reads SNHLY; CDR2 reads FYNNEI. The CDR3 sequence is 16 residues long. Trimming cost V 7 bases and J 0 bases, with 18 bases left between them. The chain's CDR3 is CASTPGVGQPNYGYTF. The DNA for the CDR3 is TGTGCCAGCACCCCTGGGGTTGGACAGCCTAACTATGGCTACACCTTC.

The genes are TRBV7-3 and TRBJ1-6; D unresolved. Germline loops: CDR1 SGHTA, CDR2 FQGTGA. The V end was cut by 2 bases, the J end by 0 bases, with 5 bases between. The CDR3 is 15 residues long. The CDR3 sequence is CASSLGSSYNSPLHF. For the CDR3, the DNA is TGTGCCAGCAGCTTAGGGAGCTCCTATAATTCACCCCTCCACTTT.

This sequence joins TRBV3-1 (or the pseudogene TRBV3-2) and TRBJ2-4; 10 bases are shared with TRBD2. CDR1 and CDR2 from the germline V gene are LGHDT and YNNKEL (reference sequence). The CDR3 is 17 residues long. J lost 0 bases, V lost 7 bases, and 9 bases had no gene match. CDR3 amino acids: CASITSGRDLAKNIQYF. In DNA, the CDR3 is TGTGCCAGCATAACAAGCGGGAGGGATCTAGCCAAAAACATTCAGTACTTC.

This chain uses TRBV5-6 with TRBJ2-2; tentatively, D is TRBD1 (5 bases). Germline CDR1 and CDR2: SGHDT and YYEEEE. Trimming left V 0 bases short and J 9 bases short, with 15 bases between. The CDR3 is 15 residues long. Here the CDR3 DNA reads TGTGCCAGCAGCTTGGGACAGAGAACCGGCAGGGAGCTGTTTTTT. Translating it yields CASSLGQRTGRELFF.

There are a few counts of this clone. The chain recombines TRBV7-8 with TRBJ2-7, with TRBD2 as a possible D gene (5 bases). Germline CDR1 and CDR2: SGHVS and FQNEAQ. V lost 5 bases to trimming and J lost 11 bases, with 16 bases between them. The CDR3 is 12 amino acids. DNA for the CDR3: TGTGCCAGCAGCAACCAGGCGGGTCAAGAGTACGTC. Its translation is CASSNQAGQEYV.

The gene calls are TRBV7-3 and TRBJ2-1, with a possible D match to TRBD2 (6 bases). Germline V lookup: CDR1 SGHTA, CDR2 FQGTGA. The CDR3 contains 15 residues. The germline V and J ends were trimmed by 2 bases and 2 bases, with 10 bases remaining between them. The CDR3 DNA is TGTGCCAGCAGCTTAGTAGGCGGGACCTACAATGAGCAGTTCTTC. Its protein is CASSLVGGTYNEQFF.

The rearrangement joins TRBV6-6 to TRBJ1-2; TRBD1 might be the D (6 bases). Trimming removed 5 bases from V and 5 bases from J, with 15 bases in between. This CDR3 has 14 amino acids. Germline lookup yields CDR1 MNHNY and CDR2 SVGAGI (reference sequence). In nucleotides, the CDR3 is TGTGCCAGCAGTCGACAGGCCGAGGGTTATGGCTACACCTTC. Translated, it gives CASSRQAEGYGYTF.

The CDR3 region is CASSQLASYNEQFF. DNA for the CDR3: TGTGCCAGCAGCCAACTAGCGTCCTACAATGAGCAGTTCTTC. This chain connects TRBV3-1 (or the pseudogene TRBV3-2) to TRBJ2-1, with D possibly being TRBD2 (6 bases). Deletions cut 2 bases from V and 1 base from J, with 6 bases between. Germline CDR1 reads LGHDT; CDR2 reads YNNKEL (reference sequence). There are 14 residues in the CDR3.

The chain recombines TRBV18 with TRBJ1-5, with TRBD1 identical over 7 bases. The CDR3 has 14 amino acids. CDR1 is KGHSH, CDR2 LQKENI, per germline. The V segment lost 5 bases and the J segment 2 bases; nucleotides outside the gene matches: 3. The CDR3: CASSVGQGNQPQHF. The DNA of the CDR3 is TGTGCCAGCTCAGTCGGACAGGGCAATCAGCCCCAGCATTTT. Based on the CDR3 plus reference TRBV18 and TRBJ1-5, the full variable domain is NAGVMQNPRHLVRRRGQEARLRCSPMKGHSHVYWYRQLPEEGLKFMVYLQKENIIDESGMPKERFSAEFPKEGPSILRIQQVVRGDSAAYFCASSVGQGNQPQHFGDGTRLSIL.

In this sample, this clone turned up once. The rearrangement joins TRBV5-1 to TRBJ2-1; 9 bases match TRBD2. The V gene's germline CDR1 is SGHRS and CDR2 YFSETQ. The CDR3 has 15 residues. V lost 3 bases, J lost 2 bases, and 3 bases stayed unmatched. The CDR3 protein is CASSSAGGAYNEQFF. The DNA for the CDR3 is TGCGCCAGCAGCTCAGCGGGAGGAGCCTACAATGAGCAGTTCTTC.

The chain is built from TRBV7-2 and TRBJ1-1; D unclear. There are 12 residues in the CDR3. Germline-derived CDR1 and CDR2 are SGHTA and FQGNSA. The ends were cut back, 5 bases at V and 4 bases at J, with 8 bases in the middle. The CDR3 reads CASSLVSTEAFF. CDR3 DNA: TGTGCCAGCAGCCTTGTATCCACTGAAGCTTTCTTT.

The chain uses TRBV5-4 and TRBJ2-3, with a weak D call TRBD2 (5 bases). Germline values: CDR1 SGHNT, CDR2 YYREEE (reference sequence). Between the trimmed V and J ends, which lost 0 bases and 2 bases, there was a span of 10 bases. This CDR3 is 15 amino acids long. CDR3 in amino acids: CASSLGLAVTDTQYF. CDR3 bases: TGTGCCAGCAGCTTGGGGCTAGCTGTCACAGATACGCAGTATTTT.

V is TRBV5-5 and J is TRBJ1-2; D is possibly TRBD1 (6 bases). The V gene lost 3 bases and the J gene lost 7 bases, with 13 bases spanning the gap. The CDR3 totals 13 residues. Germline lookup yields CDR1 SGHKS and CDR2 YYEKEE (reference sequence). The CDR3 DNA reads TGTGCCAGCAGCTCGAGGGGGGGCTTTGGCTACACCTTC. It encodes CASSSRGGFGYTF.